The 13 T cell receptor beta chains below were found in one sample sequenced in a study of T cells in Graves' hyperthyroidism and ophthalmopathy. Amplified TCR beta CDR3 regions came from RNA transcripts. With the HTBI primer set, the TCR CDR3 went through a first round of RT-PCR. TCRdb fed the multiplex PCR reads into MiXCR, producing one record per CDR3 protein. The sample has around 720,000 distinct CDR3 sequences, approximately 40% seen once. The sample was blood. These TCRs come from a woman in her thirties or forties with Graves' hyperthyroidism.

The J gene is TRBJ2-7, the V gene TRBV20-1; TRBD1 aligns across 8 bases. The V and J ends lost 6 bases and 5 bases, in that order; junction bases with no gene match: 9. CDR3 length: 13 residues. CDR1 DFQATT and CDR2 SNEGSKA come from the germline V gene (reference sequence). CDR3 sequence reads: CSAPDREGNEQYF. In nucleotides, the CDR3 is TGCAGTGCGCCGGACAGGGAAGGAAACGAGCAGTACTTC.

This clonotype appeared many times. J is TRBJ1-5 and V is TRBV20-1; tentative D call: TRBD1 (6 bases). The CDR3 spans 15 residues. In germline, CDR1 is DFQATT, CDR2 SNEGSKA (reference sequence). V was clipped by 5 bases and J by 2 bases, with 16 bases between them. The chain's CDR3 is CSAQQGRGGNQPQHF. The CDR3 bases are TGCAGTGCTCAACAGGGACGCGGGGGCAATCAGCCCCAGCATTTT.

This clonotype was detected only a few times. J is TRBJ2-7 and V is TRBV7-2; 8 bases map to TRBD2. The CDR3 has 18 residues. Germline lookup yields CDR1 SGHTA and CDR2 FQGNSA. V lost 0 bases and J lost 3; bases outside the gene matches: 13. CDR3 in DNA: TGTGCCAGCAGCTTAGCCCCCAACCCGGGACTAGTACTCTACGAGCAGTACTTC. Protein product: CASSLAPNPGLVLYEQYF.

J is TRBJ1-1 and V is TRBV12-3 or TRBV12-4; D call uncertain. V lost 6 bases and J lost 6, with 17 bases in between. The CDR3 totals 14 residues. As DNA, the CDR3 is TGTGCCAGCAGGGATCCGACCCTAGTCTCTGAAGCTTTCTTT. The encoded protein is CASRDPTLVSEAFF.

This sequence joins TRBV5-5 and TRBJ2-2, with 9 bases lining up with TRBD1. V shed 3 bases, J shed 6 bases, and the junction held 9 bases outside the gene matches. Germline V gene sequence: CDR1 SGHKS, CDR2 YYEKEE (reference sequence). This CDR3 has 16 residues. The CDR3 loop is CASSSEPGQGSGELFF. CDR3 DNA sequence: TGTGCCAGCAGCTCGGAACCGGGACAGGGATCCGGGGAGCTGTTTTTT.

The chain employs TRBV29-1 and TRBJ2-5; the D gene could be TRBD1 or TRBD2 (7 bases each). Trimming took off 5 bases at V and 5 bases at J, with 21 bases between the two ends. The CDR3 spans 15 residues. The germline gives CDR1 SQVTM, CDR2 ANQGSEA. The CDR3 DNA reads TGCAGCGTTTGGGGGAACAGGGGAGGGACGGAGACCCAGTACTTC. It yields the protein CSVWGNRGGTETQYF.

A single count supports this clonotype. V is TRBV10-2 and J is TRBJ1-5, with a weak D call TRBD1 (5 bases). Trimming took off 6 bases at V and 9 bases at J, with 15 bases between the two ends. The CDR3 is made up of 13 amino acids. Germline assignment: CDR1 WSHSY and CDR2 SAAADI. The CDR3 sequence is CASRARAKTPQHF. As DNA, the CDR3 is TGCGCCAGCAGGGCCAGGGCCAAGACGCCCCAGCATTTT.

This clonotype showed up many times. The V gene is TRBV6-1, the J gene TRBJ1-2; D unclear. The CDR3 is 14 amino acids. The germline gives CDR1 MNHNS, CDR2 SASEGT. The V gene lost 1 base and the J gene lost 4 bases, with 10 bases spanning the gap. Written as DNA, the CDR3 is TGTGCCAGCAGTGAAGGAGCTTTAGGCTATGGCTACACCTTC. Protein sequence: CASSEGALGYGYTF.

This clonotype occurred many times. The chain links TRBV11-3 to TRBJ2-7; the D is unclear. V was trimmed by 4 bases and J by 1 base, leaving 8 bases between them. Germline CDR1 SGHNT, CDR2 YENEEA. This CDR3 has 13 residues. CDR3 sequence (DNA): TGTGCCAGCAGCTCGACAAAGTCCTACGAGCAGTACTTC. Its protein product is CASSSTKSYEQYF. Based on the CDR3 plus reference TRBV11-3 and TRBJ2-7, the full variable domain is EAGVVQSPRYKIIEKKQPVAFWCNPISGHNTLYWYLQNLGQGPELLIRYENEEAVDDSQLPKDRFSAERLKGVDSTLKIQPAELGDSAVYLCASSSTKSYEQYFGPGTRLTVT.

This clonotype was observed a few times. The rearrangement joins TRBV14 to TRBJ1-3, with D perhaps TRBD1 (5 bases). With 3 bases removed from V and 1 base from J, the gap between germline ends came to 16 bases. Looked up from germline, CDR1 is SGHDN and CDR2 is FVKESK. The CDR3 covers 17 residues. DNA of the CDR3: TGTGCCAGCAGCCATGACCTTCGCAGGGCGTCTGGAAACACCATATATTTT. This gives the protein CASSHDLRRASGNTIYF. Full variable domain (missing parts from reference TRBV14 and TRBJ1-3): EAGVTQFPSHSVIEKGQTVTLRCDPISGHDNLYWYRRVMGKEIKFLLHFVKESKQDESGMPNNRFLAERTGGTYSTLKVQPAELEDSGVYFCASSHDLRRASGNTIYFGEGSWLTVV.

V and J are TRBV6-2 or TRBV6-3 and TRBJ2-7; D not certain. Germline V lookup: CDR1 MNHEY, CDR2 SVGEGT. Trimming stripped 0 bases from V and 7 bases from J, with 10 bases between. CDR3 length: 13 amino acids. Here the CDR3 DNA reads TGTGCCAGCAGTTACTCGAATGTAGGGGAGCAGTACTTC. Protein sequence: CASSYSNVGEQYF.

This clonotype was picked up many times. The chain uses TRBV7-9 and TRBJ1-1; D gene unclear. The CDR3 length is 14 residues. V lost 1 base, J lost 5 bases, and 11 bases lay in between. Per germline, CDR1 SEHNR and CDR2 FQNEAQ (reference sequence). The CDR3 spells CASSLDMGRTEAFF. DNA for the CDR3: TGTGCCAGCAGCTTAGATATGGGGAGGACTGAAGCTTTCTTT.

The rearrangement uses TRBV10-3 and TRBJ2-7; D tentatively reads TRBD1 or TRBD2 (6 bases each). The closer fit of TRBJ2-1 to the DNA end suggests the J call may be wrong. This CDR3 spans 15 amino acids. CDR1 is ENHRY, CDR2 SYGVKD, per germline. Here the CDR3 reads CAISEGGSSYNEQFF. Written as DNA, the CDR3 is TGTGCCATCAGTGAAGGGGGGAGCTCCTACAATGAGCAGTTCTTC.